This TCR beta chain derives from a study of PD-L1 blockade in urothelial cancer. Study overall: Enrolled patients had been treated previously with 0 to 3 chemotherapy regimens. It was at 3 weeks (second dose) and 6 weeks after treatment start that blood was analyzed.

The data were produced by immunoSEQ multiplex PCR, yet TCRdb's version contains in-frame clones alone and is incomplete. Of 95,000 to 130,000 clones detected, around 88% appear once; the ten largest clones hold roughly 1.7%. CDR1 and CDR2 from the germline V gene are SGHRS and YFSETQ. The CDR3 spans 16 residues. V gave up 1 base and J gave up 5 bases; unmatched junction bases: 10. Described time point: peripheral blood 6 weeks after treatment start. This sequence joins TRBV5-1 and TRBJ2-3; 7 nucleotides match TRBD2. The source of this sequence is a man between 60 and 75 years old with urothelial cancer. The sequenced sample was PBMCs, obtained around atezolizumab (anti-PD-L1) treatment. CDR3 nucleotide sequence: TGCGCCAGCAGCTTGCGGGCTCCGGGAGGCCAAGATACGCAGTATTTT. Protein product: CASSLRAPGGQDTQYF.